The source of this T cell receptor beta chain is a study of Ad26.COV2.S vaccination and SARS-CoV-2 variants. Only in-frame clones appear in the TCRdb table, and some are missing; sequencing was by immunoSEQ multiplex PCR. Found here are 300,000 to 500,000 clones, 88% of them singletons; the top ten hold under 4%. This CDR3 spans 14 amino acids. In germline, CDR1 is SNHLY, CDR2 FYNNEI. Germline trimming cut 7 bases from V and 6 bases from J; bases unmatched to any gene: 6. Treatment indicated: roughly 20 received Ad26.COV2.S at low or high dose, single or two shots; 5 received placebo; per-sample allocation not given. Day 63 after the first injection of vaccine or placebo was the sampling time.

The sequences come from peripheral blood, collected in a trial of Ad26.COV2.S vaccine versus placebo. V is TRBV2 and J is TRBJ2-3, with TRBD2 identical over 11 bases. The receptor's source is a person between 18 and 60 years old who received the Ad26.COV2.S COVID-19 vaccine or a placebo. CDR3 loop: CASNPSGGPDTQYF. In DNA form, the CDR3 reads TGTGCCAGCAACCCTAGCGGGGGGCCCGATACGCAGTATTTT.